This TCR beta chain was sequenced during a study of cytomegalovirus exposure and HLA in healthy donors. General observations from the study: For TCR beta chains, V- and J-gene trimming was later linked to a missense DCLRE1C variant.

Worth noting for this clone: What it recognizes is unknown.

The V gene end was trimmed by 6 bases and the J gene end by 4 bases; junction bases not matched to a gene: 4. The CDR3 is 14 amino acids. Germline values: CDR1 SGHTA, CDR2 FQGNSA. 13 Jbeta primers and 60 Vbeta primers were used for the PCR. Sequenced by immunoSEQ multiplex PCR; TCRdb stores in-frame clones only, minus some. The sample includes fewer than 200,000 clones, over 70% of them seen just once. The chain joins TRBV7-2 to TRBJ2-7; 12 bases align to TRBD2. Sequencing was performed on PBMCs. The receptor was isolated from a man aged 35 to 55 in good health and CMV-seronegative. CDR3: CASRPSGGDYEQYF. CDR3 in DNA: TGTGCCAGCAGGCCTAGCGGGGGGGATTACGAGCAGTACTTC.